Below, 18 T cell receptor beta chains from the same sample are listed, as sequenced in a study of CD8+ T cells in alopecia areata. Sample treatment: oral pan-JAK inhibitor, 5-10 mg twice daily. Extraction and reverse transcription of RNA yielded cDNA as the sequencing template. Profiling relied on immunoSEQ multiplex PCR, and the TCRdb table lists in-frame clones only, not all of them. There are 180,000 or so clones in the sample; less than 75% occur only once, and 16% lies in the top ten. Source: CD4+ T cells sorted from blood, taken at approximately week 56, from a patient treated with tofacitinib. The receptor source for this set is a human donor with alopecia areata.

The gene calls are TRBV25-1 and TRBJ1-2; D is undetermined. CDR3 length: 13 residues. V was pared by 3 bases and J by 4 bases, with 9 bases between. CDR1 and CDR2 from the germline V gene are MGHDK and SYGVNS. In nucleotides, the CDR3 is TGTGCCAGCAGTGATCGAATCCCCTATGGCTACACCTTC. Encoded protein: CASSDRIPYGYTF.

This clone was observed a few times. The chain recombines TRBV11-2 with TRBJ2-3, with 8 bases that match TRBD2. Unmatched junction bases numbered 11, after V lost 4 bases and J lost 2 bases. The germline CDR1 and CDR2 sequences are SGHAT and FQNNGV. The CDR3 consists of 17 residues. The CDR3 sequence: CASSSRPIAGYTDTQYF. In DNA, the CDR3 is TGTGCCAGCAGCTCGCGACCCATAGCGGGGTACACAGATACGCAGTATTTT.

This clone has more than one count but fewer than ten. The CDR3: CSVAQILHNEQFF. The CDR3 coding sequence is TGCAGCGTTGCGCAGATCCTACACAATGAGCAGTTCTTC. The genes are TRBV29-1 and TRBJ2-1; D uncertain. CDR1 SQVTM and CDR2 ANQGSEA come from the germline V gene. V lost 4 bases and J 5 bases, leaving 12 bases between the germline ends. This CDR3 contains 13 residues.

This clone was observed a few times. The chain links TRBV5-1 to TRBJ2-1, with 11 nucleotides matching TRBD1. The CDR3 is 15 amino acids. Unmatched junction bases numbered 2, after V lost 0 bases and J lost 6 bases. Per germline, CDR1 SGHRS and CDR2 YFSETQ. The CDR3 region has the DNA TGCGCCAGCAGCTTGGCGGGACAGGGGGTCAATGAGCAGTTCTTC. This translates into CASSLAGQGVNEQFF.

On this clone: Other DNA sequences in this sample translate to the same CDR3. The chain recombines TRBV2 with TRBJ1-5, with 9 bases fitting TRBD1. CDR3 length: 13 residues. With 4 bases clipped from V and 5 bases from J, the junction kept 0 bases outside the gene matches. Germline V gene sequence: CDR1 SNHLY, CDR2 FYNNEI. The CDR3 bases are TGTGCCAGCAGTGGACAGGGGGATCAGCCCCAGCATTTT. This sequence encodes CASSGQGDQPQHF.

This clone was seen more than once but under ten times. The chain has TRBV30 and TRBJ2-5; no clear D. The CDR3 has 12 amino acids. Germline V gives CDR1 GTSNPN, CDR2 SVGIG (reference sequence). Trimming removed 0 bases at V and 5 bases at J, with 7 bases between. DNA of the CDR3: TGTGCCTGGAGTGTACTATCGGAGACCCAGTACTTC. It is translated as CAWSVLSETQYF.

The DNA of the CDR3 is TGTGCCAGCAGCTTGGCGGGCACAGATACGCAGTATTTT. It yields the protein CASSLAGTDTQYF. The chain is built from TRBV5-5 and TRBJ2-3, with unresolved D. V was pared by 0 bases and J by 1 base, with 3 bases between. From germline, CDR1 is SGHKS and CDR2 YYEKEE (reference sequence). The CDR3 is made up of 13 amino acids.

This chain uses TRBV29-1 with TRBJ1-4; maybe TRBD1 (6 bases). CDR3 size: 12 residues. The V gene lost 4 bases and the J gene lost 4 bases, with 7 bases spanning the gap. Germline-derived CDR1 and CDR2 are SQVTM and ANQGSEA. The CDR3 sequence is CSVAQGNEKLFF. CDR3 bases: TGCAGCGTTGCACAGGGTAATGAAAAACTGTTTTTT.

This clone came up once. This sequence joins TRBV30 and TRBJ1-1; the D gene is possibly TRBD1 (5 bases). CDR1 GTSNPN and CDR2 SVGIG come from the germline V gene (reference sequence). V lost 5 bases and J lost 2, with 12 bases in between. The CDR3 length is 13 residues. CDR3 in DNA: TGTGCCTGGGGGCAGGGTTTCAACACTGAAGCTTTCTTT. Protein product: CAWGQGFNTEAFF.

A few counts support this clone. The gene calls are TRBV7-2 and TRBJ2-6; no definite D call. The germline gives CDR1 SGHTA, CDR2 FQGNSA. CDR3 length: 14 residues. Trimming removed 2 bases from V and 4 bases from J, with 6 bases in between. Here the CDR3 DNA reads TGTGCCAGCAGCTTATCGACAGGGGCCAACGTCCTGACTTTC. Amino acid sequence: CASSLSTGANVLTF.

The CDR3 here is CASTDVKRGQPQHF. DNA of the CDR3: TGTGCCAGTACCGACGTGAAGAGGGGGCAGCCCCAGCATTTT. V is TRBV19 and J is TRBJ1-5, with D possibly matching TRBD1 (6 bases). Germline assignment: CDR1 LNHDA and CDR2 SQIVND (reference sequence). This CDR3 spans 14 amino acids. V was shortened by 7 bases and J by 7 bases, with 17 bases between the two germline ends.

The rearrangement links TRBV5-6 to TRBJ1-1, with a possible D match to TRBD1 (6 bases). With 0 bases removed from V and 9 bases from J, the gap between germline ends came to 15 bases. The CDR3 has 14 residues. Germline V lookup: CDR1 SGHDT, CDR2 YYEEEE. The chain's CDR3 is CASSLANLGQKAFF. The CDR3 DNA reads TGTGCCAGCAGCTTGGCCAATTTAGGACAGAAAGCTTTCTTT. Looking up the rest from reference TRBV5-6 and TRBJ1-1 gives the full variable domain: DAGVTQSPTHLIKTRGQQVTLRCSPKSGHDTVSWYQQALGQGPQFIFQYYEEEERQRGNFPDRFSGHQFPNYSSELNVNALLLGDSALYLCASSLANLGQKAFFGQGTRLTVV.

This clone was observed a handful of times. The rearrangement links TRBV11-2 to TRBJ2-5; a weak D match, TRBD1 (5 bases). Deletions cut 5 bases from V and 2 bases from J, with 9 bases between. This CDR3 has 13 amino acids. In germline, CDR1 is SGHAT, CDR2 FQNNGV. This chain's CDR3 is CASSQGQQETQYF. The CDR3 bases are TGTGCCAGCAGCCAGGGTCAGCAAGAGACCCAGTACTTC.

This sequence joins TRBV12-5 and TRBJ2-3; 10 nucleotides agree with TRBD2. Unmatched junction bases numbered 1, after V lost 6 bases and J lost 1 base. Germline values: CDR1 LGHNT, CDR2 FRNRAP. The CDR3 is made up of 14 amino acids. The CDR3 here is CASGLAGGTDTQYF. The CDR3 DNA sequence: TGTGCTAGTGGGCTAGCGGGGGGCACAGATACGCAGTATTTT.

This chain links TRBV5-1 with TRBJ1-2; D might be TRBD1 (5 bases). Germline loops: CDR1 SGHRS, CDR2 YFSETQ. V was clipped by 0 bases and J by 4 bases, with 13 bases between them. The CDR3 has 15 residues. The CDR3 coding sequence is TGCGCCAGCAGCTTGGAGTCGGGGCCCCGCTATGGCTACACCTTC. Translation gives CASSLESGPRYGYTF.

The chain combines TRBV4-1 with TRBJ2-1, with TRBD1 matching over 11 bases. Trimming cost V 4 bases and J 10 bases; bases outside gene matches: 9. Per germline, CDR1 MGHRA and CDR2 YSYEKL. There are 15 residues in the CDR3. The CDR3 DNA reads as TGCGCCAGCAGCCTCGGACAGGGGGCGAGTATCGAGCAGTTCTTC. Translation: CASSLGQGASIEQFF.

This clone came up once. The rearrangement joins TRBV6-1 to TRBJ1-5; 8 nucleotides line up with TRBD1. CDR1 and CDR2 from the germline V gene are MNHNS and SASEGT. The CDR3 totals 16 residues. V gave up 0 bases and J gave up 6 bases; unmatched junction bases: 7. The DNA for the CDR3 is TGTGCCAGCAGTGAAGCGCTTCCGGACAGGGTTCAGCCCCAGCATTTT. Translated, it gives CASSEALPDRVQPQHF.

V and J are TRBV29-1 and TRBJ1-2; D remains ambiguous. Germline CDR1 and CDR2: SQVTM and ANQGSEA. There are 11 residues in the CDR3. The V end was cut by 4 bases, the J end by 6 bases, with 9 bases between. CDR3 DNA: TGCAGCGTTGTTTCAGATCATGGCTACACCTTC. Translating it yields CSVVSDHGYTF.